This TCR beta chain was documented in a study of cytomegalovirus exposure and HLA in healthy donors. Libraries were prepared by immunoSEQ multiplex PCR; TCRdb keeps only in-frame clonotypes and omits some of them. Of 110,000 or so clones in the sample, around 85% were seen once. The study's findings and limits: Some public TCRs appeared in many individuals, while most sequences were rare. Subsequent analysis showed first-cohort TCR clusters tending to co-occur in over a hundred validation repertoires. The investigators catalogued 150 or so TCR beta chains as cytomegalovirus-associated.

The validation cohort, a group of 120 subjects, included the donors and was separate from the roughly 600-subject first cohort. About this clone itself: Its antigen is currently unknown.

The sample was PBMCs. The receptor's source is a man younger than 35 in good health and CMV-seropositive.

The CDR3 DNA is TGTGCCAGCAGCTCCCCTTTTGGGGCTTCGAACACCGGGGAGCTGTTTTTT. This sequence encodes CASSSPFGASNTGELFF. V is TRBV7-9 and J is TRBJ2-2, with a possible D match to TRBD1 (5 bases). This CDR3 has 17 residues. Trimming shortened V by 4 bases and J by 0 bases, and 15 bases separated the two germline ends. CDR1 and CDR2 from the germline V gene are SEHNR and FQNEAQ (reference sequence).